Shown below are 10 T cell receptor beta chains from a single sample sequenced in a study of T-cell reconstitution after alpha-beta-depleted transplantation in children. The TCRbeta library was prepared with unique molecular identifiers. TCRdb re-analysed the PCR reads in MiXCR, keeping a single row per CDR3 protein. The sample holds approximately 1,000,000 distinct CDR3 sequences; about 29% are singletons and the top ten take roughly 30%. Sequenced here: PBMCs, mostly from graft donor cells, sampled 360 days after TCRalphabeta/CD19-depleted stem cell transplant. The receptors come from a boy younger than two who had a stem cell transplant for SCID, so the T cells may come from the graft donor.

The J gene is TRBJ2-5, the V gene TRBV7-2, with D maybe TRBD1 (5 bases). Trimming removed 0 bases from V and 9 bases from J, with 17 bases in between. The CDR3 is 15 residues long. Germline values: CDR1 SGHTA, CDR2 FQGNSA. The chain's CDR3 is CASSLARTGHGAQYF. The CDR3 DNA reads as TGTGCCAGCAGCTTAGCGAGAACAGGACATGGGGCCCAGTACTTC.

This clonotype has more than one count but fewer than ten. This rearrangement joins TRBV24-1 to TRBJ2-6; unclear D gene. Trimming took 9 bases from V and 4 from J, leaving 3 bases between them. Germline values: CDR1 KGHDR, CDR2 SFDVKD. The CDR3 length is 11 residues. The CDR3 coding sequence is TGTGCCACCCCAGGGGCCAACGTCCTGACTTTC. Its translation: CATPGANVLTF.

This clonotype was counted at least ten times. One end of the junction does not line up with germline, which may come from a read error. CDR3 loop: CASSLAGNEQFF. CDR3 DNA sequence: TGTGCCAGCAGTTTAGCAGGGAATGAGCAGTTCTTC. This sequence joins TRBV5-1 and TRBJ2-1, with a tentative D call TRBD1 (5 bases). This CDR3 contains 12 residues. Germline CDR1 SGHRS, CDR2 YFSETQ. Full variable domain (rest looked up from reference TRBV5-1 and TRBJ2-1): KAGVTQTPRYLIKTRGQQVTLSCSPISGHRSVSWYQQTPGQGLQFLFEYFSETQRNKGNFPGRFSGRQFSNSRSEMNVSTLELGDSALYLCASSLAGNEQFFGPGTRLTVL.

The V and J genes are TRBV7-9 and TRBJ2-5; 9 bases align to TRBD2. From germline, CDR1 is SEHNR and CDR2 FQNEAQ (reference sequence). With 6 bases clipped from V and 3 bases from J, the junction kept 8 bases outside the gene matches. CDR3 size: 15 residues. The CDR3 sequence is CASRYSGGLEETQYF. In DNA, the CDR3 is TGTGCCAGCAGGTATAGCGGGGGCCTAGAAGAGACCCAGTACTTC.

The chain recombines TRBV2 with TRBJ2-5; the match to TRBD2 covers 8 bases. CDR3 length: 16 amino acids. Trimming at V came to 2 bases and at J to 2 bases, leaving 7 bases not matched to a gene. The germline V gene encodes CDR1 SNHLY and CDR2 FYNNEI. The CDR3 spells CASSESQAGVQETQYF. For the CDR3, the DNA is TGTGCCAGCAGTGAATCGCAAGCGGGGGTACAAGAGACCCAGTACTTC.

This clonotype was seen a few times. The rearrangement uses TRBV20-1 and TRBJ2-7, with 8 nucleotides matching TRBD2. Trimming cost V 6 bases and J 7 bases; bases outside gene matches: 8. Germline lookup yields CDR1 DFQATT and CDR2 SNEGSKA (reference sequence). The CDR3 covers 12 residues. The CDR3 coding sequence is TGCAGTGCAACCGGGAGGGGTACGGAGCAGTACTTC. Translating gives CSATGRGTEQYF.

The rearrangement links TRBV7-9 to TRBJ2-4; 8 bases are a match to TRBD1. With 4 bases clipped from V and 6 bases from J, the junction kept 8 bases outside the gene matches. Looked up from germline, CDR1 is SEHNR and CDR2 is FQNEAQ (reference sequence). The CDR3 contains 15 residues. This chain's CDR3 is CASSSPVTGGNIQYF. Written as DNA, the CDR3 is TGTGCCAGCAGCTCGCCCGTCACAGGGGGAAACATTCAGTACTTC.

V and J are TRBV12-3 or TRBV12-4 and TRBJ2-1; D is ambiguous. Trimming removed 7 bases from V and 13 bases from J, with 14 bases in between. The CDR3 covers 11 residues. In nucleotides, the CDR3 is TGTGCCAGCACAACTGACCACCTCCAGTTCTTC. Amino acids: CASTTDHLQFF.

This clonotype turned up a few times. The genes are TRBV6-1 and TRBJ1-1, with D possibly being TRBD1 (6 bases). V shed 4 bases and J shed 11 bases, with 14 bases lying between them. Germline V gene data show CDR1 as MNHNS and CDR2 as SASEGT. The CDR3 length is 12 residues. As DNA, the CDR3 is TGTGCCAGCAGTGGTAACAGGGAAAGGGCTTTCTTT. Amino acids: CASSGNRERAFF.

This clonotype was picked up a small number of times. The chain has TRBV5-4 and TRBJ2-3, with 8 positions matching TRBD2. Trimming cost V 0 bases and J 0 bases; bases outside gene matches: 3. The germline gives CDR1 SGHNT, CDR2 YYREEE (reference sequence). There are 16 residues in the CDR3. CDR3 DNA: TGTGCCAGCAGCTTGGGTGGCGGGGGGAGCACAGATACGCAGTATTTT. This translates into CASSLGGGGSTDTQYF.